This T cell receptor beta chain emerged from a study of blood T cells in healthy people across ages. Study-level findings and limits: Versus aged donors, long-lived donors had higher diversity and more naive CD4+ cells. A roughly linear age-dependent decrease characterized TCR beta diversity per million T cells. Not knowing donor CMV status may have confounded expanded clonotype changes.

Whenever a sample was processed, at least 6.5 million PBMCs were isolated. The CDR3 loop spans 14 amino acids. V lost 2 bases, J lost 5 bases, and 12 bases lay in between. The V gene's germline CDR1 is MNHEY and CDR2 SMNVEV (reference sequence). A sample-barcoded 5' primer and a J-beta primer mix were used in a second PCR of roughly 7 to 12 cycles. TCRdb fed the 5' RACE reads into MiXCR, producing one record per CDR3 protein. This table holds around 500,000 distinct CDR3 sequences, roughly 43% found once. This clonotype was seen only a few times. What it binds is not known. Sequencing was done on a sample of blood. The rearrangement joins TRBV27 to TRBJ1-2; no clear D gene. The clonotype was recovered from a man of 80 years or more in good health. DNA for the CDR3: TGTGCCAGCAGTTTACGTGGGAATTCTTATGGCTACACCTTC. Translating gives CASSLRGNSYGYTF.